This T cell receptor (beta chain) was captured in a study of blood T cell repertoires in COVID-19. Study-wide background: Acute-phase and convalescent COVID-19 samples originated in the United States, Italy and Spain.

This clone appeared once. Generated by immunoSEQ multiplex PCR, the TCRdb table keeps only in-frame clones and is missing some. Among about 200,000 clones, over 70% were seen once, and the ten largest hold around 8%. Germline CDR1 and CDR2: SGDLS and YYNGEE. This CDR3 region has 14 residues. Trimming stripped 1 base from V and 6 bases from J, with 11 bases between. The material sequenced was peripheral blood. The V call is TRBV9, the J call TRBJ2-1; possibly TRBD1 for D (6 bases). The sequence derives from a woman older than 75 with acute or convalescent COVID-19. CDR3: CASSVNQGRNEQFF. Written as DNA, the CDR3 is TGTGCCAGCAGCGTAAACCAGGGGCGCAATGAGCAGTTCTTC.